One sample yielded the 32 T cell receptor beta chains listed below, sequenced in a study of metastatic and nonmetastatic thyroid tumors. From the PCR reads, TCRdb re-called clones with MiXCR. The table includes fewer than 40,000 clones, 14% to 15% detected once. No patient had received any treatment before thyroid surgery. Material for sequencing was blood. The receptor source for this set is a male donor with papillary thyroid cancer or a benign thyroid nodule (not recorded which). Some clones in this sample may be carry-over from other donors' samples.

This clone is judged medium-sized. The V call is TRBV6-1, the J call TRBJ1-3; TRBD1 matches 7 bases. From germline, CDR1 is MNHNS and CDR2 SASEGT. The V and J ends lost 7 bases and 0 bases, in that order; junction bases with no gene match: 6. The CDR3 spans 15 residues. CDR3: CASIRDSISGNTIYF. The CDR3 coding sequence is TGTGCCAGCATAAGGGACAGTATCTCTGGAAACACCATATATTTT.

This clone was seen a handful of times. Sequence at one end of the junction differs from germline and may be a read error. CDR3 in amino acids: CASNPGGSNQPQHF. For the CDR3, the DNA is TGCGCCAGCAATCCTGGAGGGAGCAATCAGCCCCAGCATTTT. The rearrangement joins TRBV28 to TRBJ1-5; the D is unclear. This CDR3 region has 14 residues. Germline CDR1 reads MDHEN; CDR2 reads SYDVKM.

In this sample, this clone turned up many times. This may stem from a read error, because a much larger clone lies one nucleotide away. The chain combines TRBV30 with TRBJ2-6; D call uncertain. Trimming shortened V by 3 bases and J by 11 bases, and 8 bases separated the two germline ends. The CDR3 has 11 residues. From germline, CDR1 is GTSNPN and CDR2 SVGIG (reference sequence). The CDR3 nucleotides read TGTGCCTGGAGGAACTCAGACGTCCTGACTTTC. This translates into CAWRNSDVLTF.

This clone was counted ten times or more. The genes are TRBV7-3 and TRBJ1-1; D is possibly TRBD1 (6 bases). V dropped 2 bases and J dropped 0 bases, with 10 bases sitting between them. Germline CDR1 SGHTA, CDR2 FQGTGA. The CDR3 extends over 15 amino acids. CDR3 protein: CASSLLGGVNTEAFF. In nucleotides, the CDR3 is TGTGCCAGCAGCTTATTGGGGGGCGTGAACACTGAAGCTTTCTTT. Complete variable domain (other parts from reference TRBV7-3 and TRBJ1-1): GAGVSQTPSNKVTEKGKYVELRCDPISGHTALYWYRQSLGQGPEFLIYFQGTGAADDSGLPNDRFFAVRPEGSVSTLKIQRTERGDSAVYLCASSLLGGVNTEAFFGQGTRLTVV.

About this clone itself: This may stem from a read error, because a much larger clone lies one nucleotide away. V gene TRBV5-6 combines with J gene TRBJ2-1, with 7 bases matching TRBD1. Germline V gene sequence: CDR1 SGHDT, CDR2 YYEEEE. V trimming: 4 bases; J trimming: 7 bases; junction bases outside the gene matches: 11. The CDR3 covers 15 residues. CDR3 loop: CASSMGKGAGNEQFF. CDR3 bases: TGTGCCAGCAGCATGGGAAAGGGGGCTGGGAATGAGCAGTTCTTC.

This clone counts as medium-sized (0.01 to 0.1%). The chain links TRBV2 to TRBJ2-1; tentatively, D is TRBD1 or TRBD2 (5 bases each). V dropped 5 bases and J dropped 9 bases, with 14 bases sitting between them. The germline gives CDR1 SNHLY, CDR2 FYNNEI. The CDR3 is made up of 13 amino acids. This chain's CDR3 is CASSRDLGSEQFF. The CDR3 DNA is TGTGCCAGCAGTCGGGACCTAGGGTCTGAGCAGTTCTTC.

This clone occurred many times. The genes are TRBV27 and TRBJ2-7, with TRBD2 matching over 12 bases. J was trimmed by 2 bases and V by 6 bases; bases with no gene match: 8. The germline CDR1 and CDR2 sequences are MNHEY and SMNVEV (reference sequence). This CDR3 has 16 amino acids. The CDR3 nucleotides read TGTGCCAGCAGAGTAAAGAGGACTAGCGGGGCCTACGAGCAGTACTTC. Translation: CASRVKRTSGAYEQYF.

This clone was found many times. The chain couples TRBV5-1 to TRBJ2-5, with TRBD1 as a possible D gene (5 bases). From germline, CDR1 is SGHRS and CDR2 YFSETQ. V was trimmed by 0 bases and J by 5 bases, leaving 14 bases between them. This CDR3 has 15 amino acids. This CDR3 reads CASSLGGTGAETQYF. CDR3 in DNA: TGCGCCAGCAGCTTGGGCGGCACAGGTGCCGAGACCCAGTACTTC.

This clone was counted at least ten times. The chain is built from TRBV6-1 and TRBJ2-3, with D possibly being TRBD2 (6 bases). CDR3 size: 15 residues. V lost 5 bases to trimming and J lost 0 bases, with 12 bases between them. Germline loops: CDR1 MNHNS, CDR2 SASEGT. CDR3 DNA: TGTGCCAGCAGTTCCGGGAGACGAAGCACAGATACGCAGTATTTT. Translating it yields CASSSGRRSTDTQYF.

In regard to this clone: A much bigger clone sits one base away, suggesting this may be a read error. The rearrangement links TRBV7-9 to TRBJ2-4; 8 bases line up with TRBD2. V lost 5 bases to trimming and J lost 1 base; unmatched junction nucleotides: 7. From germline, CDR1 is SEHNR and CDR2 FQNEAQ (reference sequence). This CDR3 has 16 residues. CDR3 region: CASSHQREWAKNIQYF. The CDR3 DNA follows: TGTGCCAGCAGCCACCAGCGGGAGTGGGCCAAAAACATTCAGTACTTC.

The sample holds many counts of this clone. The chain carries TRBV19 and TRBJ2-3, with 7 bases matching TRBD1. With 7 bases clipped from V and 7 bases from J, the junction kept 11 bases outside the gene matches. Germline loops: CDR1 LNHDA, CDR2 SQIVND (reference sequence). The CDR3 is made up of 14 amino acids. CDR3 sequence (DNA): TGTGCCAGTATGAGGCAGGGGGATTCTCATACGCAGTATTTT. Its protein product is CASMRQGDSHTQYF.

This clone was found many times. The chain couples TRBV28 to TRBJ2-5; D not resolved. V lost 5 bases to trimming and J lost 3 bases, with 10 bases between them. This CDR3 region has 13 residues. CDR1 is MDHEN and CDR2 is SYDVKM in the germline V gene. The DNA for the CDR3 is TGTGCCAGCAGTCGCCCGGCCAAAGAGACCCAGTACTTC. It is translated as CASSRPAKETQYF.

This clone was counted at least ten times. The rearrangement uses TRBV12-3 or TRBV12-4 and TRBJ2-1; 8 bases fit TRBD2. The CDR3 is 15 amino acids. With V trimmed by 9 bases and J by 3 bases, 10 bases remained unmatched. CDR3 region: CASVRAGGIYNEQFF. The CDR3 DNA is TGTGCCAGTGTGAGGGCGGGAGGAATCTACAATGAGCAGTTCTTC.

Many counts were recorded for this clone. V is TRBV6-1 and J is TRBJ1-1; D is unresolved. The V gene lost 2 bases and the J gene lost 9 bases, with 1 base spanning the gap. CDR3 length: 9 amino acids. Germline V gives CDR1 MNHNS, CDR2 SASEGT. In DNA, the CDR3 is TGTGCCAGCAGTGAACAAGCTTTCTTT. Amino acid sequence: CASSEQAFF.

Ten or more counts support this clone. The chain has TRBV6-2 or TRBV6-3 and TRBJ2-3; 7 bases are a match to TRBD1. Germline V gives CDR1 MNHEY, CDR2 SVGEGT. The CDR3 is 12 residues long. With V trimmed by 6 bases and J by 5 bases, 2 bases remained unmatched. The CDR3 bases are TGTGCCAGCAGACAGGGGTTAGATACGCAGTATTTT. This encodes CASRQGLDTQYF.

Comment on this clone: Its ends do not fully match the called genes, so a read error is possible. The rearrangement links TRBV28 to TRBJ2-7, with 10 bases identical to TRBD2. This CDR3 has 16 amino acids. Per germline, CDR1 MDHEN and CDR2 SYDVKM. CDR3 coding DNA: TGTTCCAGCAGCCAACTAGGACTAGCGGTGTCCTACGAGCAGTACTTC. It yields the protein CSSSQLGLAVSYEQYF. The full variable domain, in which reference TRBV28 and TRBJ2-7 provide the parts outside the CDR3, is DVKVTQSSRYLVKRTGEKVFLECVQDMDHENMFWYRQDPGLGLRLIYFSYDVKMKEKGDIPEGYSVSREKKERFSLILESASTNQTSMYLCSSSQLGLAVSYEQYFGPGTRLTVT.

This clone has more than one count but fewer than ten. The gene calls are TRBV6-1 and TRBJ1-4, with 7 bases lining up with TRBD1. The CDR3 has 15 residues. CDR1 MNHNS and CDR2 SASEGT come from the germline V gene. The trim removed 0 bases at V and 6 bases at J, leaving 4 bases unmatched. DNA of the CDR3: TGTGCCAGCAGTGAAGCGGGACAGCCGTATGAAAAACTGTTTTTT. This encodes CASSEAGQPYEKLFF.

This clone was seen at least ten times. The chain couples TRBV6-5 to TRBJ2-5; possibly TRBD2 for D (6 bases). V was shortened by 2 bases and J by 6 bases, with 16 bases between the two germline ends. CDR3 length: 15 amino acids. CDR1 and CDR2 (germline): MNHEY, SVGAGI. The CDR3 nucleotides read TGTGCCAGCAGTTACCGGGACTCCCCAGGAAAGACCCAGTACTTC. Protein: CASSYRDSPGKTQYF.

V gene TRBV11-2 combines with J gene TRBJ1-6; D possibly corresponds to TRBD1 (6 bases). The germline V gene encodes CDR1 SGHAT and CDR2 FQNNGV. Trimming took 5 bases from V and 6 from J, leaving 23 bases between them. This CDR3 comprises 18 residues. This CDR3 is CASSPLLGGRGFNSPLHF. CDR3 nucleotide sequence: TGTGCCAGCAGCCCACTACTGGGGGGCCGGGGGTTTAATTCACCCCTCCACTTT.

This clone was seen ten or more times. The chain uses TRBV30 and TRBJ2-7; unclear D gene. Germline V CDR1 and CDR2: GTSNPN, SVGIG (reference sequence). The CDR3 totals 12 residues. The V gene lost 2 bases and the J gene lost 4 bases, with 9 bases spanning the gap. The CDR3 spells CAWSYMGYEQYF. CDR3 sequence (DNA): TGTGCCTGGAGTTACATGGGTTACGAGCAGTACTTC.

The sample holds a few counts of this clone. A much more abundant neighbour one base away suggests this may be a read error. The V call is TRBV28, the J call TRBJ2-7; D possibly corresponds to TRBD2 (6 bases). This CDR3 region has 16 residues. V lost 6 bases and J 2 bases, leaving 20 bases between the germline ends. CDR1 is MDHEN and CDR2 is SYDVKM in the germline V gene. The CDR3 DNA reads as TGTGCCAGCAGCCAAGATACGGCGGGGTCTACCTACGAGCAGTACTTC. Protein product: CASSQDTAGSTYEQYF.

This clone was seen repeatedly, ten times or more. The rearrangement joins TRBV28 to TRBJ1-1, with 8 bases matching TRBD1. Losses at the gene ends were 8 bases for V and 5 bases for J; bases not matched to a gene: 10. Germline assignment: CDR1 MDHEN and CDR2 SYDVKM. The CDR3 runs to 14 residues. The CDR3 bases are TGTGCCAGCGGCCTAGGACAGGGTCGGACTGAAGCTTTCTTT. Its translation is CASGLGQGRTEAFF.

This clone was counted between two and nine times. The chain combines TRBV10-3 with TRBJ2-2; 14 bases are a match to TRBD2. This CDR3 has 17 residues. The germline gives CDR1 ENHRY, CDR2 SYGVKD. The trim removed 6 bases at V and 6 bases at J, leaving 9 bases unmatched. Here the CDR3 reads CAIRATTSGGASGELFF. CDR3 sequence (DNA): TGTGCCATCAGAGCCACGACTAGCGGGGGGGCCTCCGGGGAGCTGTTTTTT.

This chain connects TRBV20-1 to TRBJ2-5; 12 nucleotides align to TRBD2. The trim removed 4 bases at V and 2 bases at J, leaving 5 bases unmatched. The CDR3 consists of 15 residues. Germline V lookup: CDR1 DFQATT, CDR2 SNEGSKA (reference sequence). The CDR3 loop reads CSATPGLAGQETQYF. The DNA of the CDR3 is TGCAGTGCTACCCCGGGACTAGCGGGTCAAGAGACCCAGTACTTC.

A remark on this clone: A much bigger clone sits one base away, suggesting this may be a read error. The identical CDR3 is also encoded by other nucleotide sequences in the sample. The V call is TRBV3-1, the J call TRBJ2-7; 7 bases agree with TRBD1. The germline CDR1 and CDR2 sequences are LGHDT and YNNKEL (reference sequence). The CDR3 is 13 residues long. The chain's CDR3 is CASSLGQIYEQYF. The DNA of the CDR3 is TGTGCCAGCAGCCTGGGACAGATCTACGAGCAGTATTTC.

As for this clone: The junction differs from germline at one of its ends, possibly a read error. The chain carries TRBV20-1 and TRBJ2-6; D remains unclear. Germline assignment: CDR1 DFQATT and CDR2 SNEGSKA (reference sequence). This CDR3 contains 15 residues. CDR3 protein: CSAPLGGSGDNVLTF. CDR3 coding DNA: TGCAGTGCCCCACTGGGTGGGTCTGGGGACAACGTCCTGACTTTC.

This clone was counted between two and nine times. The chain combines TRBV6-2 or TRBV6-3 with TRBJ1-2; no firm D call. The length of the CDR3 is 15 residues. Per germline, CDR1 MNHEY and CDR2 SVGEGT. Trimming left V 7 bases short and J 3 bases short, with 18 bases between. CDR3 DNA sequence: TGTGCCAGCACTCCCTCTGGCCTATACTACTATGGCTACACCTTC. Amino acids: CASTPSGLYYYGYTF.

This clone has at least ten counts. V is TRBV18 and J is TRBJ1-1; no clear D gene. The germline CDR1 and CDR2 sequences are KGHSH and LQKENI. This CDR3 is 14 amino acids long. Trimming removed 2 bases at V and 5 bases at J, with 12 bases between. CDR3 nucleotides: TGTGCCAGCTCACCAAAGAGGTTAACGACTGAAGCTTTCTTT. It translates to CASSPKRLTTEAFF.

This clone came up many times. Here the CDR3 DNA reads TGTGCCAGCAGCCCAGGGAAAGCTACTTTAGAGACCCAGTACTTC. This encodes CASSPGKATLETQYF. The V and J genes are TRBV12-3 or TRBV12-4 and TRBJ2-5, with D maybe TRBD1 (5 bases). This CDR3 spans 15 amino acids. V was shortened by 6 bases and J by 4 bases, with 18 bases between the two germline ends.

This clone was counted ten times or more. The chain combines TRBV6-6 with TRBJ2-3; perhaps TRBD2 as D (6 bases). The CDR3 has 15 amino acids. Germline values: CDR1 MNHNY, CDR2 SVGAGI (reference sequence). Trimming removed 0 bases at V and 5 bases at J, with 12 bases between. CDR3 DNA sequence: TGTGCCAGCAGTTACTCGTCGGGAGCAATAGATACGCAGTATTTT. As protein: CASSYSSGAIDTQYF.

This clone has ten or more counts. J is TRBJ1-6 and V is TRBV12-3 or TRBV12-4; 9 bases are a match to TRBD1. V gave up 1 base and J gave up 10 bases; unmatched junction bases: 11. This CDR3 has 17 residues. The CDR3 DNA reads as TGTGCCAGCAGTTTAGGTATAGGGGGACAGGGAACGTCACCCCTCCACTTT. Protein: CASSLGIGGQGTSPLHF.

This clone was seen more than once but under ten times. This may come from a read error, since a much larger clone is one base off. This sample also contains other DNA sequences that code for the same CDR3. DNA for the CDR3: TGCGCCAGCAGAGGGGACATCAGCTCCTATAATTCACCCCTCCACTTT. The encoded protein is CASRGDISSYNSPLHF. The chain combines TRBV5-5 with TRBJ1-6, with D perhaps matching TRBD1 (6 bases). The V gene's germline CDR1 is SGHKS and CDR2 YYEKEE (reference sequence). This CDR3 is 16 amino acids long.